The present entry profiles one T cell receptor beta chain with its context. Its antigen is still unknown. The source of the sample is a study of T cell responses to AZD1222 COVID-19 vaccine. Study-wide findings and caveats: Reportedly, nearly half of unique spike TCRs recognized epitopes outside B.1.351/B.1.1.7 mutations. Repertoires were sampled only after the peak T cell response. Clonal diversity was possibly underestimated, and white British individuals and females predominated among donors.

The J segment lost 3 bases and the V segment lost 6 bases, leaving 8 bases of the junction unmatched. This CDR3 is 15 amino acids long. CDR1 and CDR2 (germline): WSHSY, SAAADI. Assay used: immunoSEQ multiplex PCR; TCRdb lists only in-frame clones, some missing. Of around 160,000 clones listed, approximately 94% are singletons. The clonotype originates from an adult in good health. This material consisted of peripheral blood, taken on day 0 of AZD1222 vaccination. The V call is TRBV10-2, the J call TRBJ2-7; TRBD2 agrees at 10 bases. CDR3 amino acids: CASRAEREGGYEQYF. The DNA of the CDR3 is TGCGCCAGCAGGGCCGAGCGGGAGGGCGGCTACGAGCAGTACTTC.